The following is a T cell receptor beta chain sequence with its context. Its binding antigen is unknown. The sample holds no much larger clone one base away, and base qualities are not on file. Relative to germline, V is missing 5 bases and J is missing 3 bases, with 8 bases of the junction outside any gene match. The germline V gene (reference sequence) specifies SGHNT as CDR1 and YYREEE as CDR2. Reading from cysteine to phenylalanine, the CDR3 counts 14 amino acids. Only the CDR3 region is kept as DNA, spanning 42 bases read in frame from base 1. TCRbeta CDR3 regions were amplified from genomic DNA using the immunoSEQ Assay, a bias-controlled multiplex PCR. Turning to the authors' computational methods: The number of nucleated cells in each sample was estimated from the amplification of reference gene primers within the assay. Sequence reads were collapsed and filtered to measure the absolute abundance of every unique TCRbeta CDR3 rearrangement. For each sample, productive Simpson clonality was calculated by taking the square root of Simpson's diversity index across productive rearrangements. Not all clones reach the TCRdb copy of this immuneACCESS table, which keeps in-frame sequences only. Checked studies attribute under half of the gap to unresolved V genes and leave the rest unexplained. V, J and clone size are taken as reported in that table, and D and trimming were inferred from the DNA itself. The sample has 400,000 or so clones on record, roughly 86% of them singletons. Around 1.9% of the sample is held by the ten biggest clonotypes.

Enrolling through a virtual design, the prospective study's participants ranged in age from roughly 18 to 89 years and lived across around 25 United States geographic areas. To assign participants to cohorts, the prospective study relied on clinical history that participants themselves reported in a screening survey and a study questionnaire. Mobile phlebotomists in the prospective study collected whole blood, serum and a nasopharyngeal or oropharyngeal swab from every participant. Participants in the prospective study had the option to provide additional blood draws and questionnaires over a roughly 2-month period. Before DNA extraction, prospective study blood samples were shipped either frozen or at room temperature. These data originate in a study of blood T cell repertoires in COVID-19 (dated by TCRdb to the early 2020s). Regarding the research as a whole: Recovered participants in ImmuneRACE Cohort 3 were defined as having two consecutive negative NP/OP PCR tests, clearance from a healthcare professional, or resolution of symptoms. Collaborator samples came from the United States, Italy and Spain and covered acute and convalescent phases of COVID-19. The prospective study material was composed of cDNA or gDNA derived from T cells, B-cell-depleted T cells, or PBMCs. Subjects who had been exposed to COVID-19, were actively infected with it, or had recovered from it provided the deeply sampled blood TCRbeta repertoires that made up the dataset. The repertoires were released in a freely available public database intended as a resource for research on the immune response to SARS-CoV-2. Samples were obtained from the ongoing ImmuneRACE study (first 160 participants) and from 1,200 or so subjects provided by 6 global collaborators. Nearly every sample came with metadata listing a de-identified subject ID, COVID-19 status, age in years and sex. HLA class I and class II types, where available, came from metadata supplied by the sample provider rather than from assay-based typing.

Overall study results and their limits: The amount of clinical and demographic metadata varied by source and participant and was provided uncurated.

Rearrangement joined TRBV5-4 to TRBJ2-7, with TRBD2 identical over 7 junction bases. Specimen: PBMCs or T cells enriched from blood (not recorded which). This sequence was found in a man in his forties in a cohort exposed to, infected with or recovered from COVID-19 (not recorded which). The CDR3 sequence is CASSSSRDYYEQYF. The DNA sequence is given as TGTGCCAGCAGTTCCTCTCGGGACTACTACGAGCAGTACTTC.